Presented here are 2 T cell receptor beta chains from one specimen sequenced in a study of T cell repertoires in cytomegalovirus infection. Their target antigens are unknown. TCRdb redid the calling of the reads with MiXCR, one entry per CDR3 protein. The table has about 570,000 distinct CDR3 sequences, under 45% seen once. The sequences come from cultured PBMCs, collected from culture after CMV antigen stimulation. Receptors were obtained from a human donor in good health (CMV status not recorded). Some clones in this sample may be carry-over from other donors' samples.

This clonotype was recorded a few times. The chain combines TRBV7-6 with TRBJ2-7; 10 nucleotides agree with TRBD1. The germline V gene has CDR1 SGHVS and CDR2 FNYEAQ. J lost 4 bases, V lost 5 bases, and 5 bases had no gene match. The CDR3 spans 14 residues. The CDR3 DNA sequence: TGTGCCAGCAGCGCCACGGACAGGGGGTACGAGCAGTACTTC. Protein product: CASSATDRGYEQYF.

This clonotype was counted between two and nine times. The chain links TRBV6-2 or TRBV6-3 to TRBJ2-6, with TRBD1 matching over 9 bases. Trimming cost V 4 bases and J 3 bases; bases outside gene matches: 10. The CDR3 runs to 18 residues. The germline V gene has CDR1 MNHEY and CDR2 SVGEGT. The CDR3 loop reads CASSSSTGTGYGANVLTF. CDR3 coding DNA: TGTGCCAGCAGTTCCTCAACCGGGACAGGGTATGGGGCCAACGTCCTGACTTTC.